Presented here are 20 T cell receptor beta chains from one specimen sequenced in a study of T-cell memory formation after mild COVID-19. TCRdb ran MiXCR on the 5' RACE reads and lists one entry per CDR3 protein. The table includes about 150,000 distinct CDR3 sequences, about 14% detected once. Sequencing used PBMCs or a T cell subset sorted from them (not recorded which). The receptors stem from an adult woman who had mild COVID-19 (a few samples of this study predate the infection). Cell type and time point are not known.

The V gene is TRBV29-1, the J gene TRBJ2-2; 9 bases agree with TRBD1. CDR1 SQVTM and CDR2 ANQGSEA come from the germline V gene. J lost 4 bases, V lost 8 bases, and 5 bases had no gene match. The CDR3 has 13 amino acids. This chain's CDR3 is CSYRGLTTGELFF. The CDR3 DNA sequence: TGCAGCTACAGGGGGCTGACCACCGGGGAGCTGTTTTTT.

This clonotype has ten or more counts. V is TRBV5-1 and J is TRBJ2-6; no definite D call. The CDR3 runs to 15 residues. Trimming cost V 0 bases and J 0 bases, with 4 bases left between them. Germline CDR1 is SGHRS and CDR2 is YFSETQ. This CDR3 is CASSLGSSGANVLTF. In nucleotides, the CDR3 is TGCGCCAGCAGCTTGGGGAGCTCTGGGGCCAACGTCCTGACTTTC.

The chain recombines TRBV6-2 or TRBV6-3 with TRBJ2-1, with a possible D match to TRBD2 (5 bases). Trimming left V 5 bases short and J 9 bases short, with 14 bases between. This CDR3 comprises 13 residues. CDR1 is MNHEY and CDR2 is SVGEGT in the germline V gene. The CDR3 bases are TGTGCCAGCAGTCGGGGAACGGGGATTGAGCAGTTCTTC. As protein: CASSRGTGIEQFF.

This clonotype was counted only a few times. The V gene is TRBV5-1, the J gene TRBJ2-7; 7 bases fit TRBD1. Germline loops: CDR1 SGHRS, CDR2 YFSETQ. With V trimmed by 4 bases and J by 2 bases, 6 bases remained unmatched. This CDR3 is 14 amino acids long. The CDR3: CASSPPGQTYEQYF. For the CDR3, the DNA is TGCGCCAGCAGCCCCCCGGGACAGACCTACGAGCAGTACTTC.

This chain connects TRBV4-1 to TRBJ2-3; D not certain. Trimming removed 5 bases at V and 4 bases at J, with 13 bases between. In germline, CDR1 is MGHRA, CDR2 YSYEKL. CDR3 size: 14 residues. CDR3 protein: CASSAPGGPDTQYF. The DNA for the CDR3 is TGCGCCAGCAGCGCCCCGGGTGGTCCAGATACGCAGTATTTT.

CDR3 coding DNA: TGCGCCAGCAGCCCCCGCAGGGGACTATCAAGCACAGATACGCAGTATTTT. Translated, it gives CASSPRRGLSSTDTQYF. The rearrangement links TRBV5-1 to TRBJ2-3, with a tentative D call TRBD2 (7 bases). The CDR3 sequence is 17 residues long. Germline V lookup: CDR1 SGHRS, CDR2 YFSETQ. V shed 4 bases and J shed 0 bases, with 18 bases lying between them.

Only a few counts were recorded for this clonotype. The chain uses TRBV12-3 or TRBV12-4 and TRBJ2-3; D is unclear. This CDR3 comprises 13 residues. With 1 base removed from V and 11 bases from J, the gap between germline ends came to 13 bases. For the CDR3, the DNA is TGTGCCAGCAGTTTAGTGGTCGGCTCCGGGCAGTATTTT. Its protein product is CASSLVVGSGQYF.

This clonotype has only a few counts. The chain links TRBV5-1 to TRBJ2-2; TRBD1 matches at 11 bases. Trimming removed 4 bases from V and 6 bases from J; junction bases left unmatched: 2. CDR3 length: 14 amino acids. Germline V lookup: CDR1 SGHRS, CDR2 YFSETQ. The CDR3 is CASSRGQGAGELFF. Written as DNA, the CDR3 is TGCGCCAGCAGCAGGGGACAGGGGGCCGGGGAGCTGTTTTTT.

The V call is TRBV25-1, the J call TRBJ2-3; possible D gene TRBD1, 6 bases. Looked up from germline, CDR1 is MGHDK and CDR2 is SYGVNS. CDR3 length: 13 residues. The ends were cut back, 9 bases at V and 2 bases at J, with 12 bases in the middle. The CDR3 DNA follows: TGTGCCAGTGGGGGCTGGGACACAGATACGCAGTATTTT. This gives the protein CASGGWDTDTQYF.

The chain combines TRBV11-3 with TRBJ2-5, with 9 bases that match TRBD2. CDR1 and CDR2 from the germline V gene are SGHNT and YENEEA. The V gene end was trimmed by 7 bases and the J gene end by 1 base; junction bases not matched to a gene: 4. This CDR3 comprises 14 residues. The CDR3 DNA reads TGTGCCAGCAAGAGACTAGCGGTCCAAGAGACCCAGTACTTC. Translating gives CASKRLAVQETQYF.

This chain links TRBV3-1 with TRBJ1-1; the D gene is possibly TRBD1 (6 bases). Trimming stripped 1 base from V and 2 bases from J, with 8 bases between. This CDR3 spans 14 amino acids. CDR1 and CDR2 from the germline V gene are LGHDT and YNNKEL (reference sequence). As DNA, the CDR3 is TGTGCCAGCAGCCAAGGGACAGTAAACACTGAAGCTTTCTTT. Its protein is CASSQGTVNTEAFF.

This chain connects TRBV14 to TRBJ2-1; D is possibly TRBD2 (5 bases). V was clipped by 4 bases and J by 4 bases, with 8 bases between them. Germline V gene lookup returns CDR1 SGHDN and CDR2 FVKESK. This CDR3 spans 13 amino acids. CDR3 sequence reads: CASSPERYNEQFF. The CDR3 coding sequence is TGTGCCAGCAGCCCAGAGCGGTACAATGAGCAGTTCTTC.

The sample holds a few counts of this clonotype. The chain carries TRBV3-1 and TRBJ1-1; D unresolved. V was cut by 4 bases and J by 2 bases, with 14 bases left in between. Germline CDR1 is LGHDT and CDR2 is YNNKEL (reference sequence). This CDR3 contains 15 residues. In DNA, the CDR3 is TGTGCCAGCAGCCCCAGCGGGGTAGCTAACACTGAAGCTTTCTTT. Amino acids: CASSPSGVANTEAFF.

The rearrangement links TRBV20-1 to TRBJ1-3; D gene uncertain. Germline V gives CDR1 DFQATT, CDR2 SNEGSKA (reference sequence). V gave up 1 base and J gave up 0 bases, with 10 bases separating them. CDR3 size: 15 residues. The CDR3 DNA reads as TGCAGTGCTAGAGCGGGCGCGAGCTCTGGAAACACCATATATTTT. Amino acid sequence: CSARAGASSGNTIYF.

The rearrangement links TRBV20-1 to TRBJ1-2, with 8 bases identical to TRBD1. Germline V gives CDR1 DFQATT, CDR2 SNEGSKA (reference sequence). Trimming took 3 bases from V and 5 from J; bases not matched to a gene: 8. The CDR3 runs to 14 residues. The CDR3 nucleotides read TGCAGTGCTAGTCGGCGGACAGGGAATTATGGCTACACCTTC. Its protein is CSASRRTGNYGYTF.

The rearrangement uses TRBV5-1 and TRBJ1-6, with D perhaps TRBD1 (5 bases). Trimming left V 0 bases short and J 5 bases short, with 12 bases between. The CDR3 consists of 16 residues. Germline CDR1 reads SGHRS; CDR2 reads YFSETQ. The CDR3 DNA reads TGCGCCAGCAGCTTGGGTGTGGGGCGCGATAATTCACCCCTCCACTTT. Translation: CASSLGVGRDNSPLHF.

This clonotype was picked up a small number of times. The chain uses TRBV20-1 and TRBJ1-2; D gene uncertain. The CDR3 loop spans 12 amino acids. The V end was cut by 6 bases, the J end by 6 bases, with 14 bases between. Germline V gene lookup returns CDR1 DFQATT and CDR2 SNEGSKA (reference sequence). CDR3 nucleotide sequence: TGCAGTGCAAAGACTAGGCAGGATGGCTACACCTTC. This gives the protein CSAKTRQDGYTF.

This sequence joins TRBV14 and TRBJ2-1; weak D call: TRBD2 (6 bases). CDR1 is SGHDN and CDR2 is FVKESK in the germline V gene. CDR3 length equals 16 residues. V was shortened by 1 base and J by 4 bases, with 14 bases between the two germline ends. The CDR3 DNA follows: TGTGCCAGCAGCCAAGGGGGACTTAGCGGATACAATGAGCAGTTCTTC. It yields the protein CASSQGGLSGYNEQFF.

The CDR3 nucleotides are TGCGCCAGCAGCTCTCTGACAGAGGGGACAGATACGCAGTATTTT. This gives the protein CASSSLTEGTDTQYF. The rearrangement uses TRBV5-1 and TRBJ2-3, with D perhaps TRBD1 or TRBD2 (5 bases each). The V end was cut by 3 bases, the J end by 3 bases, with 14 bases between. The germline V gene has CDR1 SGHRS and CDR2 YFSETQ. CDR3 length equals 15 residues.

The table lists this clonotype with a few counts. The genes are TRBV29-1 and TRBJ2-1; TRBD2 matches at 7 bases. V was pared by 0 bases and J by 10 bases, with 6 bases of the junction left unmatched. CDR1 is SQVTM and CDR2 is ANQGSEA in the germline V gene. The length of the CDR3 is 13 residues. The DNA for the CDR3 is TGCAGCGTTGAAGATGGGAGGGCCCGCGAGCAGTTCTTC. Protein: CSVEDGRAREQFF.